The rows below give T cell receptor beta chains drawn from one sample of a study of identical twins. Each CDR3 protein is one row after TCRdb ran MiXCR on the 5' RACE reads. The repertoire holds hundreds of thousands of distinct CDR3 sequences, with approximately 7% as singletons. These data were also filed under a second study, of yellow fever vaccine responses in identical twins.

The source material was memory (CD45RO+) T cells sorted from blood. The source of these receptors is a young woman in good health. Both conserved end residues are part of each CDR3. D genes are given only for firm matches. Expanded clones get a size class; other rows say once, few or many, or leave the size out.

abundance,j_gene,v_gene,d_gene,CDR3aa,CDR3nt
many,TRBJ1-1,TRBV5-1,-,CASSSLGGNTEAFF,TGCGCCAGCAGCTCTCTGGGGGGAAACACTGAAGCTTTCTTT
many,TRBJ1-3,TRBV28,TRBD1,CASASGTADSGNTIYF,TGTGCCAGCGCCTCGGGGACAGCCGACTCTGGAAACACCATATATTTT
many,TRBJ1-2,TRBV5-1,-,CASSLGQINYGYTF,TGCGCCAGCAGCTTGGGACAGATTAACTATGGCTACACCTTC
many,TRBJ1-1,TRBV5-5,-,CASSLTARDTEAFF,TGTGCCAGCAGCTTAACAGCAAGGGACACTGAAGCTTTCTTT
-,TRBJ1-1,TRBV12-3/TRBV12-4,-,CASSPLQGRFWNTEAFF,TGTGCCAGCAGTCCCTTACAGGGTCGGTTTTGGAACACTGAAGCTTTCTTT
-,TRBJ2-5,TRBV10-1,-,CASSGGGVGETQYF,TGCGCCAGCAGTGGAGGTGGGGTTGGGGAGACCCAGTACTTC
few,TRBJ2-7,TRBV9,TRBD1,CASSGGQVPTGVYSYEQYF,TGTGCCAGCAGCGGGGGTCAGGTCCCCACAGGGGTTTACTCCTACGAGCAGTACTTC
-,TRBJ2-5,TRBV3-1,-,CASSQWETQYF,TGTGCCAGCAGCCAATGGGAGACCCAGTACTTC
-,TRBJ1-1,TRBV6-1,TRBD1,CASSRTGGITEAFF,TGTGCCAGCAGTCGGACAGGGGGAATAACTGAAGCTTTCTTT
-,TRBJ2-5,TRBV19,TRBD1,CASSPDRQTQYF,TGTGCCAGTAGCCCGGACAGGCAGACCCAGTACTTC
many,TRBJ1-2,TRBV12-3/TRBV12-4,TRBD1,CASSFQGARYGYTF,TGTGCCAGCAGTTTTCAGGGGGCGAGGTATGGCTACACCTTC
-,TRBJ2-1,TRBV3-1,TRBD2,CASSQAPGGNNEQFF,TGTGCCAGCAGCCAAGCCCCGGGGGGTAACAATGAGCAGTTCTTC
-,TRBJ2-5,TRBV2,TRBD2,CASSAAGLGGSETQYF,TGTGCCAGCAGTGCAGCGGGGCTCGGGGGTAGCGAGACCCAGTACTTC
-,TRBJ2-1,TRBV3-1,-,CASSQEFLHRGPYLSYNEQFF,TGTGCCAGCAGCCAAGAATTCCTCCATCGGGGGCCGTACCTCTCCTACAATGAGCAGTTCTTC
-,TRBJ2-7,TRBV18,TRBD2,CASSPIAGGSYEQYF,TGTGCCAGCTCACCAATAGCGGGAGGGTCCTACGAGCAGTACTTC
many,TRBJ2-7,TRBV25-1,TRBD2,CASSRSGASSYEQYF,TGTGCCAGCAGTAGAAGCGGGGCAAGCTCCTACGAGCAGTACTTC
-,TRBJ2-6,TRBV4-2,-,CASSQDLAPGANVLTF,TGTGCCAGCAGCCAAGATCTAGCCCCTGGGGCCAACGTCCTGACTTTC
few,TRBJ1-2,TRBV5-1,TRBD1,CASSLDPGGSNYGYTF,TGCGCCAGCAGCTTGGACCCAGGGGGCTCTAACTATGGCTACACCTTC
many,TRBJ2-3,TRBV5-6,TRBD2,CASSLGLAGVTDTQYF,TGTGCCAGCAGCTTGGGACTAGCGGGAGTTACAGATACGCAGTATTTT
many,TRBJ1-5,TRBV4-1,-,CASSQGGGPSNQPQHF,TGCGCCAGCAGCCAAGGAGGAGGACCCAGCAATCAGCCCCAGCATTTT
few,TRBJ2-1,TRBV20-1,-,CSAREITLAGDYNEQFF,TGCAGTGCTAGAGAGATCACACTAGCAGGGGACTACAATGAGCAGTTCTTC
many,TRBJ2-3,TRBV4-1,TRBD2,CASSQDFLAGGPTDTQYF,TGCGCCAGCAGCCAAGATTTCCTAGCGGGGGGACCGACAGATACGCAGTATTTT
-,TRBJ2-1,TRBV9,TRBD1,CASSPTGNRNEQFF,TGTGCCAGCAGCCCGACAGGGAATCGCAATGAGCAGTTCTTC
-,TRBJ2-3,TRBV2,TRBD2,CASNQGLAGTATDTQYF,TGTGCCAGCAACCAAGGACTAGCGGGGACAGCTACAGATACGCAGTATTTT
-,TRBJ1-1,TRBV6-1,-,CASRIQLGTEAFF,TGTGCCAGCAGGATACAGTTGGGCACTGAAGCTTTCTTT
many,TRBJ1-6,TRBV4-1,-,CASSQPWMGGRLGASPLHF,TGCGCCAGCAGCCAACCTTGGATGGGTGGGCGGCTAGGGGCTTCACCCCTCCACTTT
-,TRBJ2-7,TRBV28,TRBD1,CASSEGAHEQYF,TGTGCCAGCAGTGAGGGGGCCCACGAGCAGTACTTC
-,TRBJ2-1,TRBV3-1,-,CASSQPRLASSYNEQFF,TGTGCCAGCAGCCAACCACGACTGGCAAGCTCCTACAATGAGCAGTTCTTC
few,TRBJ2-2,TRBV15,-,CATSRGEGGDTGELFF,TGTGCCACCAGCAGAGGCGAAGGGGGTGACACCGGGGAGCTGTTTTTT
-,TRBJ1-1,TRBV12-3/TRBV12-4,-,CASSFPGSYTEAFF,TGTGCCAGCAGTTTCCCAGGGTCGTACACTGAAGCTTTCTTT
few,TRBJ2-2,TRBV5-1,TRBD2,CASSERGLAVNTGELFF,TGCGCCAGCAGCGAAAGAGGACTAGCGGTTAACACCGGGGAGCTGTTTTTT
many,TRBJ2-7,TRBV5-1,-,CASSPSANPYEQYF,TGCGCCAGCAGCCCAAGCGCGAACCCCTACGAGCAGTACTTC
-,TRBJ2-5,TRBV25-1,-,CASHGVQETQYF,TGTGCCAGTCATGGGGTCCAAGAGACCCAGTACTTC